These 24 T cell receptor beta chains originate from one sample sequenced in a study of shared clonotypes between healthy human individuals. Clones were sequenced by immunoSEQ multiplex PCR, and TCRdb holds only the in-frame ones, with some missing. Seen here are about 770,000 clones, over 60% observed once, and the top ten hold under 2%. The sequenced sample consisted of memory CD4+ T cells sorted from blood. Specified subset: CD45RA-negative fraction. These receptors all stem from a woman under 40 in good health.

The chain has TRBV27 and TRBJ1-3; D is undetermined. From germline, CDR1 is MNHEY and CDR2 SMNVEV (reference sequence). The CDR3 length is 16 residues. V lost 0 bases and J 2 bases, leaving 11 bases between the germline ends. The CDR3 DNA is TGTGCCAGCAGTTTATCCGGAAGTACCCCTGGAAACACCATATATTTT. Translation: CASSLSGSTPGNTIYF.

The sample holds a few counts of this clone. The chain is built from TRBV15 and TRBJ2-1; tentative D call: TRBD2 (5 bases). Germline lookup yields CDR1 LNHNV and CDR2 YYDKDF (reference sequence). Trimming left V 4 bases short and J 4 bases short, with 20 bases between. This CDR3 contains 17 residues. DNA of the CDR3: TGTGCCACCAGCACCCCCGTGGCGGGCACGGGATACAATGAGCAGTTCTTC. This encodes CATSTPVAGTGYNEQFF.

J is TRBJ1-1 and V is TRBV30, with TRBD1 as a possible D gene (5 bases). Germline assignment: CDR1 GTSNPN and CDR2 SVGIG (reference sequence). The CDR3 runs to 14 residues. Trimming removed 3 bases from V and 6 bases from J, with 17 bases in between. The CDR3 here is CAWRQGQPGPEAFF. The CDR3 region has the DNA TGTGCCTGGAGGCAAGGACAACCGGGGCCTGAAGCTTTCTTT.

The V gene is TRBV7-8, the J gene TRBJ1-2; the D gene is possibly TRBD1 (5 bases). Germline V lookup: CDR1 SGHVS, CDR2 FQNEAQ. The CDR3 is 13 residues long. The V and J ends lost 5 bases and 4 bases respectively, with 11 bases between them. CDR3 sequence reads: CASSPGKTYGYTF. The CDR3 coding sequence is TGTGCCAGCAGCCCAGGGAAGACCTATGGCTACACCTTC.

The V gene is TRBV4-2, the J gene TRBJ2-5; D possibly corresponds to TRBD2 (6 bases). V lost 1 base and J lost 2, with 17 bases in between. From germline, CDR1 is LGHNA and CDR2 YNFKEQ. The CDR3 spans 17 residues. CDR3 bases: TGTGCCAGCAGCCAAGCGGCGGGGAGGATGTTACAAGAGACCCAGTACTTC. It codes for CASSQAAGRMLQETQYF.

This clone was recorded only once. The chain uses TRBV6-4 and TRBJ1-1; 9 bases map to TRBD1. The CDR3 contains 16 residues. Germline assignment: CDR1 MRHNA and CDR2 SNTAGT. V was pared by 0 bases and J by 5 bases, with 7 bases of the junction left unmatched. The CDR3 DNA reads as TGTGCCAGCAGTGACTCGGAGGGACAGGGAAAGACTGAAGCTTTCTTT. This encodes CASSDSEGQGKTEAFF.

The V and J genes are TRBV18 and TRBJ1-3, with unresolved D. Trimming removed 3 bases from V and 2 bases from J, with 5 bases in between. This CDR3 is built from 13 residues. Germline CDR1 and CDR2: KGHSH and LQKENI. CDR3 nucleotide sequence: TGTGCCAGCTCACCGACGCCTGGAAACACCATATATTTT. Encoded protein: CASSPTPGNTIYF.

The chain joins TRBV28 to TRBJ2-7, with D perhaps matching TRBD2 (7 bases). This CDR3 contains 15 residues. V shed 7 bases and J shed 1 base, with 17 bases lying between them. Germline-derived CDR1 and CDR2 are MDHEN and SYDVKM. CDR3 sequence: CASKGGQTGSYEQYF. For the CDR3, the DNA is TGTGCCAGCAAGGGGGGGCAAACAGGGTCCTACGAGCAGTACTTC.

The V call is TRBV7-9, the J call TRBJ2-1; D is tentatively TRBD1 or TRBD2 (6 bases each). The CDR3 extends over 17 amino acids. V lost 4 bases and J lost 6, with 22 bases in between. From germline, CDR1 is SEHNR and CDR2 FQNEAQ (reference sequence). The CDR3 DNA reads as TGTGCCAGCAGCTCCAATCGGAGGGGGGTTACCTTCAATGAGCAGTTCTTC. This codes for CASSSNRRGVTFNEQFF.

This rearrangement joins TRBV28 to TRBJ2-5; 8 nucleotides agree with TRBD1. The CDR3 totals 15 residues. V was pared by 0 bases and J by 5 bases, with 5 bases of the junction left unmatched. Per the germline V gene, CDR1 is MDHEN and CDR2 is SYDVKM. CDR3 nucleotide sequence: TGTGCCAGCAGTTTATGGGTGACAGGGGATGAGACCCAGTACTTC. Residues: CASSLWVTGDETQYF.

Comments on this clone: A single base separates this from a much larger clone, so it may be a read error. Other nucleotide sequences from this sample produce the same CDR3. The chain carries TRBV7-9 and TRBJ1-1; tentatively, D is TRBD1 (6 bases). Germline V gene sequence: CDR1 SEHNR, CDR2 FQNEAQ (reference sequence). The CDR3 is made up of 13 amino acids. V dropped 5 bases and J dropped 2 bases, with 9 bases sitting between them. CDR3 sequence reads: CASSLQGNTEAFF. DNA of the CDR3: TGTGCCAGCAGCCTACAGGGAAACACTGAAGCTTTCTTT.

This clone was recorded only once. CDR3 sequence (DNA): TGTGCCAGCAGTGTAGCCGGGCGCAAAGAGACCCAGTACTTC. It codes for CASSVAGRKETQYF. The V call is TRBV5-6, the J call TRBJ2-5; D not resolved. The CDR3 is 14 residues long. The germline V gene encodes CDR1 SGHDT and CDR2 YYEEEE. V lost 5 bases to trimming and J lost 3 bases, with 14 bases between them.

J is TRBJ2-1 and V is TRBV27, with D perhaps TRBD1 (5 bases). Germline values: CDR1 MNHEY, CDR2 SMNVEV (reference sequence). Trimming stripped 5 bases from V and 3 bases from J, with 17 bases between. CDR3 length equals 16 residues. DNA for the CDR3: TGTGCCAGCAGTCGCGGATGGGGCGATAACTACAATGAGCAGTTCTTC. Amino acids: CASSRGWGDNYNEQFF.

The chain links TRBV20-1 to TRBJ2-5, with no clear D. Germline-derived CDR1 and CDR2 are DFQATT and SNEGSKA (reference sequence). The CDR3 loop spans 11 amino acids. The ends were cut back, 1 base at V and 11 bases at J, with 11 bases in the middle. The CDR3 DNA reads as TGCAGTGCTAGAGCCCATCGAGAGCAGTACTTC. It specifies CSARAHREQYF.

The rearrangement uses TRBV5-1 and TRBJ1-1; D is perhaps TRBD1 (5 bases). V lost 0 bases to trimming and J lost 1 base, with 10 bases between them. Germline V lookup: CDR1 SGHRS, CDR2 YFSETQ. This CDR3 has 15 amino acids. CDR3 bases: TGCGCCAGCAGCTTGGGGGGACCTGGGAACACTGAAGCTTTCTTT. Protein sequence: CASSLGGPGNTEAFF. Looking up the rest from reference TRBV5-1 and TRBJ1-1 gives the full variable domain: KAGVTQTPRYLIKTRGQQVTLSCSPISGHRSVSWYQQTPGQGLQFLFEYFSETQRNKGNFPGRFSGRQFSNSRSEMNVSTLELGDSALYLCASSLGGPGNTEAFFGQGTRLTVV.

The chain joins TRBV6-5 to TRBJ1-1, with 10 bases fitting TRBD1. Looked up from germline, CDR1 is MNHEY and CDR2 is SVGAGI. Trimming at V came to 2 bases and at J to 5 bases, leaving 8 bases not matched to a gene. This CDR3 spans 16 amino acids. As DNA, the CDR3 is TGTGCCAGCAGTTACACCAGGACAGGGGGTAGGACTGAAGCTTTCTTT. Protein sequence: CASSYTRTGGRTEAFF.

The chain recombines TRBV11-2 with TRBJ2-5, with D tentatively TRBD2 (6 bases). CDR1 SGHAT and CDR2 FQNNGV come from the germline V gene. The CDR3 has 17 residues. Trimming pared 3 bases from V and 5 bases from J, leaving 22 bases between. The CDR3 DNA reads as TGTGCCAGCAGCTTTGGGGGTTCGGGAGTGAATTTGGAGACCCAGTACTTC. As protein: CASSFGGSGVNLETQYF.

A single count supports this clone. J is TRBJ2-5 and V is TRBV4-2, with 14 bases matching TRBD2. In germline, CDR1 is LGHNA, CDR2 YNFKEQ. This CDR3 region has 17 residues. V was pared by 5 bases and J by 4 bases, with 9 bases of the junction left unmatched. This CDR3 reads CASSDGTSGRGGETQYF. Here the CDR3 DNA reads TGTGCCAGCAGCGACGGGACTAGCGGGAGAGGAGGAGAGACCCAGTACTTC.

The CDR3: CASSPPGRLTNTEAFF. The CDR3 nucleotides are TGTGCCAGCTCACCACCCGGTAGACTCACGAACACTGAAGCTTTCTTT. The chain carries TRBV18 and TRBJ1-1; D remains unclear. This CDR3 comprises 16 residues. V lost 0 bases, J lost 1 base, and 12 bases lay in between. CDR1 and CDR2 (germline): KGHSH, LQKENI.

The V gene is TRBV5-1, the J gene TRBJ2-7; 10 bases fit TRBD2. This CDR3 is 15 amino acids long. Per the germline V gene, CDR1 is SGHRS and CDR2 is YFSETQ. V dropped 1 base and J dropped 1; count of bases not matched to a gene: 2. The CDR3 is CASSLLAGVSYEQYF. For the CDR3, the DNA is TGCGCCAGCAGCTTGCTAGCGGGGGTTTCCTACGAGCAGTACTTC.

The chain uses TRBV9 and TRBJ2-7, with TRBD2 matching 15 bases. The CDR3 is 17 amino acids. Germline trimming cut 0 bases from V and 3 bases from J; bases unmatched to any gene: 4. Per germline, CDR1 SGDLS and CDR2 YYNGEE. CDR3 nucleotide sequence: TGTGCCAGCAGCGTAGGTAGGACTAGCGGGAGGGTCTACGAGCAGTACTTC. This encodes CASSVGRTSGRVYEQYF.

The chain joins TRBV11-2 to TRBJ1-3; no definite D call. From germline, CDR1 is SGHAT and CDR2 FQNNGV. This CDR3 is 15 amino acids long. V gave up 2 bases and J gave up 0 bases, with 8 bases separating them. The CDR3 DNA is TGTGCCAGCAGCTTACTCAGTATCTCTGGAAACACCATATATTTT. This translates into CASSLLSISGNTIYF.

This clone was detected a few times. The chain employs TRBV28 and TRBJ2-1; TRBD2 matches 15 bases. This CDR3 has 20 residues. J was trimmed by 12 bases and V by 5 bases; bases with no gene match: 23. Germline CDR1 reads MDHEN; CDR2 reads SYDVKM. CDR3 DNA sequence: TGTGCCAGCAGTCTAACCGGGACTAGCGGGAGGTGGACGCCGATCATGGGGCAGTTCTTC. The encoded protein is CASSLTGTSGRWTPIMGQFF.

With regard to this clone: At the DNA level, this CDR3 is encoded by other sequences in the same sample as well. This chain uses TRBV11-2 with TRBJ1-2, with D unclear. This CDR3 has 12 amino acids. Trimming stripped 5 bases from V and 3 bases from J, with 7 bases between. The germline V gene encodes CDR1 SGHAT and CDR2 FQNNGV. The CDR3 region is CASSAGDYGYTF. CDR3 sequence (DNA): TGTGCCAGCAGCGCTGGGGACTATGGCTACACCTTC.